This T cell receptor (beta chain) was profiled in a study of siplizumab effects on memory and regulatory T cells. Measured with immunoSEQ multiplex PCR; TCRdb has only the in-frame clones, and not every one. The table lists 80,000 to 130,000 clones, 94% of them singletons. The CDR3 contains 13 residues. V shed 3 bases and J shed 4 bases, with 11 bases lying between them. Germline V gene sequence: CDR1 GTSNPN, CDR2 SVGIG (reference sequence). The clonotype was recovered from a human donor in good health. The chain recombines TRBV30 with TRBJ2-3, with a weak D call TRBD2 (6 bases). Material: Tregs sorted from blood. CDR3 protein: CAWSNGEADTQYF. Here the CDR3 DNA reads TGTGCCTGGAGCAACGGGGAGGCAGATACGCAGTATTTT. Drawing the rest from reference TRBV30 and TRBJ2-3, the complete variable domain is SQTIHQWPATLVQPVGSPLSLECTVEGTSNPNLYWYRQAAGRGLQLLFYSVGIGQISSEVPQNLSASRPQDRQFILSSKKLLLSDSGFYLCAWSNGEADTQYFGPGTRLTVL.